The T cell receptor (beta chain) described here comes from a study of regulatory T cells in long-lasting Graves disease. General study results and limits: Not thyroid tissue but only peripheral blood was studied. Persistent disease preferred TRBV28, TRBJ1-2 and TRBJ2-5; new disease, TRBV20-1 and TRBJ2-1. Relative to newly diagnosed Graves' patients, persistent ones had lower TCR diversity.

The CDR3 loop spans 13 amino acids. CDR1 and CDR2 from the germline V gene are KGHSH and LQKENI. V was clipped by 2 bases and J by 4 bases, with 6 bases between them. With regard to this clonotype: The target antigen is unknown.

Time point here: persistent/refractory GD, antithyroid drugs over 5 years with positive TRAb. With RNA extracted from PBMCs as input, the TCR library was made. EDTA tubes collected 7.5 to 9.5 milliliters of peripheral blood. Sequencing libraries for TCR beta were prepared with iRepertoire HTBI primers and Arm-PCR of CDR3 regions. TCRdb reanalysed the multiplex PCR reads using MiXCR and keeps one entry per CDR3 protein. There are a few hundred thousand distinct CDR3 sequences in the sample; around 20% occur only once, and just over 55% lies in the top ten. The sample consisted of peripheral blood mononuclear cells (PBMCs), taken when the disease was refractory, from a patient treated with antithyroid drugs. The V gene is TRBV18, the J gene TRBJ1-5; D not resolved. The clonotype comes from a female donor with Graves disease. The CDR3 sequence: CASSPAKNQPQHF. In DNA form, the CDR3 reads TGTGCCAGCTCACCAGCTAAGAATCAGCCCCAGCATTTT.